The clone carrying this TCR beta chain is a singleton in its sample. V was cut by 3 bases and J by 10 bases, with 9 bases left in between. Germline CDR1 SGHRS, CDR2 YFSETQ. This CDR3 region has 11 residues. Treatment indicated: roughly 20 received Ad26.COV2.S at low or high dose, single or two shots; about 5 received placebo; per-sample allocation not given. Each sample was drawn 63 days after the first injection (of vaccine or placebo). Method: immunoSEQ multiplex PCR; TCRdb's copy keeps in-frame clones and lacks some. This repertoire shows over 450,000 clones, approximately 90% found once; its top ten account for 1.5% to 2%. The entry originates in a study of Ad26.COV2.S vaccination and SARS-CoV-2 variants.

The receptor's source is a person aged 18-65 years who received the Ad26.COV2.S COVID-19 vaccine or a placebo. The material was peripheral blood, obtained in a trial of Ad26.COV2.S vaccine versus placebo. The chain carries TRBV5-1 and TRBJ2-3; D gene unclear. CDR3 protein: CASSWGGPQYF. The CDR3 DNA reads as TGCGCCAGCAGCTGGGGTGGGCCGCAGTATTTT.